Below, one T cell receptor beta chain is given with its context. Its antigen remains unidentified. This CDR3 is 12 amino acids long. CDR1 is LNHDA, CDR2 SQIVND, per germline (reference sequence). The trim removed 6 bases at V and 11 bases at J, leaving 7 bases unmatched. Method: immunoSEQ multiplex PCR; TCRdb's copy keeps in-frame clones and lacks some. The sample contains 30,000 to 50,000 clones, roughly 90% of which appear only once. The sample is drawn from a study of OX40 agonist ivuxolimab in advanced cancers. Study-level background: Treatment received earlier with anti-PD-1, anti-PD-L1 or anti-CTLA-4 agents was allowed, and 40% had some. Partial responses were seen in three patients, one with hepatocellular carcinoma and two with cutaneous melanoma.

General study points: Compared with CD4+, CD8+ T cells on average had more expanded clones.

Peripheral blood came from all dose cohorts at three timepoints. This TCR was sampled from an adult with an advanced solid tumor such as melanoma, head and neck, liver or kidney cancer. V usage is TRBV19 and J usage is TRBJ1-1; 9 bases map to TRBD1. Sample: CD4+ or CD8+ T cells sorted from blood, taken in a trial of the OX40 agonist ivuxolimab. The CDR3 DNA sequence: TGTGCCAGTAGCGTACAGGGGGCGGACGCTTTCTTT. As protein: CASSVQGADAFF.